These T cell receptor beta chains were read from a single sample in a study of cytomegalovirus exposure and HLA in healthy donors. TCRdb's table, derived via immunoSEQ multiplex PCR, lists solely in-frame clones and lacks some. This sample yields 100,000 to 120,000 clones, of which around 76% are seen a single time; around 15% belongs to the top ten. The sample was PBMCs. The receptors originated from a man younger than 45 in good health and CMV-seropositive. The CDR3 runs from the conserved cysteine through the conserved F or W. A D gene is named only where the DNA matches it firmly. A row's size may be missing; if present it is once, few, many or a size class.

D gene	clone size	V gene	J gene	CDR3 DNA	CDR3 protein
NA	NA	TRBV7-9	TRBJ2-7	TGTGCCAGCAGCTCTTCGGGCCCGGGATACGAGCAGTACTTC	CASSSSGPGYEQYF
NA	NA	TRBV4-1	TRBJ1-3	TGCGCCAGCAGCCAAGATAGGCGGACTGGAAACACCATATATTTT	CASSQDRRTGNTIYF
TRBD2	NA	TRBV7-9	TRBJ2-1	TGTGCCAGCAGCCGGGGGGATCATTACAATGAGCAGTTCTTC	CASSRGDHYNEQFF
TRBD1	few	TRBV7-9	TRBJ1-4	TGTGCCAGCAGCCCCGGGACAGGGACTTTTACCGCTACTGAAAAACTGTTTTTT	CASSPGTGTFTATEKLFF
NA	few	TRBV4-1	TRBJ2-7	TGCGCCAGCAGCCAACCCGGGGACGAGCAGTACTTC	CASSQPGDEQYF
NA	NA	TRBV27	TRBJ1-5	TGTGCCAGCTCCCCGTCCAGGGGTAGCAATCAGCCCCAGCATTTT	CASSPSRGSNQPQHF
NA	NA	TRBV29-1	TRBJ2-1	TGCAGCGTTGAAGGGGTCGGGACCTACAATGAGCAGTTCTTC	CSVEGVGTYNEQFF
TRBD2	NA	TRBV27	TRBJ2-1	TGTGCCAGCAGTCTCCGACTAGCGGGGGGATACAATGAGCAGTTCTTC	CASSLRLAGGYNEQFF
NA	NA	TRBV4-2	TRBJ1-4	TGTGCCAGCAGCCAAGGGCGGGTTGAAAAACTGTTTTTT	CASSQGRVEKLFF
NA	NA	TRBV6-5	TRBJ2-7	TGTGCCAGCAGTTACTCGGGCGACAGTTACGAGCAGTACTTC	CASSYSGDSYEQYF
TRBD1	NA	TRBV27	TRBJ1-5	TGTGCCAGCAGTAAGCGACAGGGTCCTAATCAGCCCCAGCATTTT	CASSKRQGPNQPQHF
TRBD1	NA	TRBV9	TRBJ1-1	TGTGCCAGCAGCGCGGGACAGTCCACTGAAGCTTTCTTT	CASSAGQSTEAFF
TRBD2	NA	TRBV4-2	TRBJ2-3	TGTGCCAGCAGCCAACTACTAGCGGGGGGGCGAGATACGCAGTATTTT	CASSQLLAGGRDTQYF
NA	NA	TRBV7-2	TRBJ2-7	TGTGCCAGCAGCTTAAGGGGGGGAGTCTCCTACGAGCAGTACTTC	CASSLRGGVSYEQYF
TRBD1	NA	TRBV11-3	TRBJ2-7	TGTGCCAGCAGCTTGGGGACAGGAGGCTCCTACGAGCAGTACTTC	CASSLGTGGSYEQYF
NA	NA	TRBV2	TRBJ2-7	TGTGCCAGCAGTGAAGGGCAGGGGAGCTCCTACGAGCAGTACTTC	CASSEGQGSSYEQYF
TRBD1	NA	TRBV5-5	TRBJ1-2	TGTGCCAGCAGCTTAGGGACAGGGGTCGCTAACTATGGCTACACCTTC	CASSLGTGVANYGYTF
NA	NA	TRBV19	TRBJ1-2	TGTGCCAGTAGACAAGGACAGAATAACTATGGCTACACCTTC	CASRQGQNNYGYTF
NA	once	TRBV9	TRBJ2-1	TGTGCCAGCAGCGAGGGGTTGGATGAGCAGTTCTTC	CASSEGLDEQFF
NA	NA	TRBV19	TRBJ1-5	TGTGCCAGTACCCTAAACGGACAAAGCAATCAGCCCCAGCATTTT	CASTLNGQSNQPQHF
TRBD2	few	TRBV9	TRBJ2-5	TGTGCCAGCAGCGTTAGCGGGGCCGAGACCCAGTACTTC	CASSVSGAETQYF
NA	NA	TRBV4-3	TRBJ2-7	TGCGCCAGCAGCCAAGAAGAGCAGGAATCCTACGAGCAGTACTTC	CASSQEEQESYEQYF
NA	NA	TRBV18	TRBJ2-7	TGTGCCAGCTCACCCGGACTCTACTACGAGCAGTACTTC	CASSPGLYYEQYF
NA	NA	TRBV29-1	TRBJ1-1	TGCAGCGTTGAGAGAAACACTGAAGCTTTCTTT	CSVERNTEAFF
TRBD1	NA	TRBV4-3	TRBJ1-1	TGCGCCAGCAGCCCAGGGGGAGTTCGCACTGAAGCTTTCTTT	CASSPGGVRTEAFF
NA	once	TRBV7-9	TRBJ1-2	TGTGCCAGCAGCTTTCCAGGGGAGGGTCCTTATGGCTACACCTTC	CASSFPGEGPYGYTF
NA	NA	TRBV20-1	TRBJ1-2	TGCAGTGCTAGGGAGAATCCGGGCTACACCTTC	CSARENPGYTF
NA	NA	TRBV19	TRBJ1-4	TGTGCCACCAACATGGGGCTCGCTAATGAAAAACTGTTTTTT	CATNMGLANEKLFF
TRBD1	NA	TRBV5-1	TRBJ1-1	TGCGCCAGCAGTGATGGACAGGGAACGATGAACACTGAAGCTTTCTTT	CASSDGQGTMNTEAFF
NA	NA	TRBV7-6	TRBJ2-6	TGTGCCAGCAGCACCGACCCGAGAGGGCACCACGACTCTGGGGCCAACGTCCTGACTTTC	CASSTDPRGHHDSGANVLTF
NA	NA	TRBV11-2	TRBJ2-1	TGTGCCAGCAGCCGGGCGGAGGACAGCAACAATGAGCAGTTCTTC	CASSRAEDSNNEQFF
TRBD2	NA	TRBV5-4	TRBJ2-7	TGTGCCAGCAGCTTGGTAGCGGGGGGCCGCTACGAGCAGTACTTC	CASSLVAGGRYEQYF
NA	NA	TRBV5-4	TRBJ2-2	TGTGCCAGCAGCTTAGGCGGGCGCTACACCGGGGAGCTGTTTTTT	CASSLGGRYTGELFF
TRBD1	NA	TRBV19	TRBJ1-3	TGTGCCAGTAGTATGACAGGGGCAAATGGAAACACCATATATTTT	CASSMTGANGNTIYF
NA	NA	TRBV27	TRBJ2-5	TGTGCCAGCAGACCTCTTCCCCTAACAGGGAGAAAGACCCAGTACTTC	CASRPLPLTGRKTQYF
NA	NA	TRBV5-1	TRBJ1-2	TGCGTCAGCAGCTCCCCAGAGGCAGGGGTAAAGGGCTACACCTTC	CVSSSPEAGVKGYTF
NA	NA	TRBV21-1	TRBJ2-6	TGTGCCAGCAGAGGGGGGGCAGACAGGGGCCGTGGGGCCAACGTCCTGACTTTC	CASRGGADRGRGANVLTF
TRBD1	once	TRBV7-8	TRBJ2-2	TGTGCCAGCAGCTTATTCTCTAGGACAGGGGTTGCCGGGGAGCTGTTTTTT	CASSLFSRTGVAGELFF
TRBD1	NA	TRBV28	TRBJ1-6	TGTGCCAGCAGCCCGGCAGGGACAGGGGCCTTTAGAAATTCACCCCTCCACTTT	CASSPAGTGAFRNSPLHF
NA	NA	TRBV27	TRBJ2-5	TGTGCCAGCAGTCCGGAGGACCGCTGGGGAGAGACCCAGTACTTC	CASSPEDRWGETQYF